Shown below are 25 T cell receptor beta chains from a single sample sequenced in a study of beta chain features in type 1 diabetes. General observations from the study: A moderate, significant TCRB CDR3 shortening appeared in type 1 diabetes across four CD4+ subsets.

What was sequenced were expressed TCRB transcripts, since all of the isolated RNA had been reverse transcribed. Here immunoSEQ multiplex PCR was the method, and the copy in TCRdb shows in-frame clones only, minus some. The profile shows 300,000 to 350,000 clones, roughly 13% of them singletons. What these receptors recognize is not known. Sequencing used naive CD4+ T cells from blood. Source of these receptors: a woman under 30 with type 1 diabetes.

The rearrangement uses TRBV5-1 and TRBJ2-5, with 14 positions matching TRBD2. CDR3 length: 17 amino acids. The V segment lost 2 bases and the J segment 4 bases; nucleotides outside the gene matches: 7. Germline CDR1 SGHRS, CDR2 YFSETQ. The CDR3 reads CASSFRLAGGPGETQYF. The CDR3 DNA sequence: TGCGCCAGCAGCTTTAGACTAGCGGGAGGGCCAGGAGAGACCCAGTACTTC.

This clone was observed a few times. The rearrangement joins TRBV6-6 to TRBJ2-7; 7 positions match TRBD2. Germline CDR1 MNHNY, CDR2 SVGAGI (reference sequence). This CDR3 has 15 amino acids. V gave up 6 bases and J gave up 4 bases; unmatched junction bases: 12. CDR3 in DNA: TGTGCCAGCAGCCCGAGCGGGATGTCCTCTTACGAGCAGTACGTC. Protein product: CASSPSGMSSYEQYV.

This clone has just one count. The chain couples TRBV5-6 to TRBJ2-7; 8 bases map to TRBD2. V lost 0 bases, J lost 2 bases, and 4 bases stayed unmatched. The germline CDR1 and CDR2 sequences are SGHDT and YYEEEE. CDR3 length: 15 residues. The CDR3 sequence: CASSLAPAGAYEQYF. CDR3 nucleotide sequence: TGTGCCAGCAGCTTGGCCCCAGCGGGGGCCTACGAGCAGTACTTC. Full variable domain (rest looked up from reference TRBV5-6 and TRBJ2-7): DAGVTQSPTHLIKTRGQQVTLRCSPKSGHDTVSWYQQALGQGPQFIFQYYEEEERQRGNFPDRFSGHQFPNYSSELNVNALLLGDSALYLCASSLAPAGAYEQYFGPGTRLTVT.

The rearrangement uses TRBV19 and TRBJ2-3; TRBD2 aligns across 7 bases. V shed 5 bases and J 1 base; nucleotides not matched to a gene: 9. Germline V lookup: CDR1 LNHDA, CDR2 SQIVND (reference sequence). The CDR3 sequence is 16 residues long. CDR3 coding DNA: TGTGCCAGTAGTGCTTCGACTAGCACGCGCACAGATACGCAGTATTTT. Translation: CASSASTSTRTDTQYF.

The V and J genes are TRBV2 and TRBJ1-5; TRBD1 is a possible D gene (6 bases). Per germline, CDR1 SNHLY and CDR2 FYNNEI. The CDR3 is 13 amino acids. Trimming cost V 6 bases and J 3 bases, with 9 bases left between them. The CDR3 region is CASSWGPNQPQHF. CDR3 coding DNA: TGTGCCAGCAGCTGGGGGCCCAATCAGCCCCAGCATTTT. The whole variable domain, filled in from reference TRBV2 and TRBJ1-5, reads EPEVTQTPSHQVTQMGQEVILRCVPISNHLYFYWYRQILGQKVEFLVSFYNNEISEKSEIFDDQFSVERPDGSNFTLKIRSTKLEDSAMYFCASSWGPNQPQHFGDGTRLSIL.

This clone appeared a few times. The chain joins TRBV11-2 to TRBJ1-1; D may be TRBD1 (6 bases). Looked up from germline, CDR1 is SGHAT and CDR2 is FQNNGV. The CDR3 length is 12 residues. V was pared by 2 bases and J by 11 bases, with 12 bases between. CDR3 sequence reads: CASSLLGGAAFF. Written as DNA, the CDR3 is TGTGCCAGCAGCTTACTGGGGGGGGCGGCTTTCTTT.

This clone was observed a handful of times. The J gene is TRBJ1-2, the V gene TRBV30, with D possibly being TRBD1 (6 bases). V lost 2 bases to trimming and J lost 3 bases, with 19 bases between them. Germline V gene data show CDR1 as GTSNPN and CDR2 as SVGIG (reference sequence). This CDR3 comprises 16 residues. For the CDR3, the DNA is TGTGCCTGGAGTCCTGCTATCTTCAGGGGAGACTATGGCTACACCTTC. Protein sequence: CAWSPAIFRGDYGYTF.

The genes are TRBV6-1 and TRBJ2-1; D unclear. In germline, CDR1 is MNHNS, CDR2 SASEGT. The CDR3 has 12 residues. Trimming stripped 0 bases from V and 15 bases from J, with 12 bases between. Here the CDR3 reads CASSEATLRRFF. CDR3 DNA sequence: TGTGCCAGCAGTGAAGCAACCCTTAGAAGGTTCTTC.

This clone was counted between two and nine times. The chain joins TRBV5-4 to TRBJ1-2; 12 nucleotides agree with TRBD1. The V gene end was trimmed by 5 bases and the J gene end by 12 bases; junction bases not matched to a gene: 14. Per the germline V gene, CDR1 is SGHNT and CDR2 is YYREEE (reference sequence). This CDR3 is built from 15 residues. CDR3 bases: TGTGCCAGCAGACCTGATCCCGGGACAGGGGGCTATCACACCTTC. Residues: CASRPDPGTGGYHTF.

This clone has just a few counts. The CDR3 spells CASLVSGTSGGNEQYV. For the CDR3, the DNA is TGTGCCAGCTTAGTCTCCGGGACTAGCGGGGGAAACGAGCAGTACGTC. V is TRBV18 and J is TRBJ2-7; 14 nucleotides align to TRBD2. In germline, CDR1 is KGHSH, CDR2 LQKENI. Trimming took 7 bases from V and 5 from J; bases not matched to a gene: 10. The CDR3 is 16 amino acids.

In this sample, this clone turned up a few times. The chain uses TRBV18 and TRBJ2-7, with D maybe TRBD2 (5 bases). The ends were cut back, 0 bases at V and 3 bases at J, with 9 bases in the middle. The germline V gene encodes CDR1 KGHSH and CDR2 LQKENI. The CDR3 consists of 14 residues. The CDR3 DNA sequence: TGTGCCAGCTCACCACCGGGAGAGGTCTACGAGCAGTACTTC. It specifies CASSPPGEVYEQYF.

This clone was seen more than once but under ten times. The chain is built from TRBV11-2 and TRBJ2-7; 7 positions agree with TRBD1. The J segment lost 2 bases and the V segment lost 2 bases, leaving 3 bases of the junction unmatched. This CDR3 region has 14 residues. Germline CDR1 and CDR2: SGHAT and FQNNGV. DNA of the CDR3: TGTGCCAGCAGCTTAAGGACAGGACCCTACGAGCAGTACGTC. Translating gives CASSLRTGPYEQYV.

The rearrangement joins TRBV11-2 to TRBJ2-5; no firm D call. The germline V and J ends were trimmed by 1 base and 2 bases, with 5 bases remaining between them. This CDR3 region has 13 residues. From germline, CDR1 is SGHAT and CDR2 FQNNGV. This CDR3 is CASSLVQQETQYF. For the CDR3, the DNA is TGTGCCAGCAGCTTAGTCCAGCAAGAGACCCAGTACTTC.

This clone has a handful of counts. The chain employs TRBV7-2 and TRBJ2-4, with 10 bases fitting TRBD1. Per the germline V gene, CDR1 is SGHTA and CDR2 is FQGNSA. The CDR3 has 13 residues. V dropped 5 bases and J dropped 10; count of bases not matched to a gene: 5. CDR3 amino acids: CASSKRDRGIQYF. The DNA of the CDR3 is TGTGCCAGCAGCAAAAGGGACAGGGGTATTCAGTACTTC.

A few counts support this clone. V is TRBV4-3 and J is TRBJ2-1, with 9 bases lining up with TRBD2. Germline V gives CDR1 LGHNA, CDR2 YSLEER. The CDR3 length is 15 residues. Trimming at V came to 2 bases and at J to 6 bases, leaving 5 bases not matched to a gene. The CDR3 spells CASSQRGLAVNEQFF. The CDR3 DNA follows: TGCGCCAGCAGCCAACGGGGACTAGCCGTCAATGAGCAGTTCTTC.

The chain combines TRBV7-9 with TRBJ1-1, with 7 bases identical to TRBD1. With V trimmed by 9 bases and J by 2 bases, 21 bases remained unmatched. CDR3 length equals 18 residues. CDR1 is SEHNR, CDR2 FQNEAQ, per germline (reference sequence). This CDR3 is CARKLQGPHAASNTEAFF. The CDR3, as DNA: TGTGCCAGAAAGCTACAGGGGCCGCACGCGGCGTCTAACACTGAAGCTTTCTTT.

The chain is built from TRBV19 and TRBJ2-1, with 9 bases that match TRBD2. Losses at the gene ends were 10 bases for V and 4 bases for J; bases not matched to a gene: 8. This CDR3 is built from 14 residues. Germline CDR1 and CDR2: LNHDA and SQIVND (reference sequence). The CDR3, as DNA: TGTGCCACTTATAGCGGGAGTGGGTACAATGAGCAGTTCTTC. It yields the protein CATYSGSGYNEQFF.

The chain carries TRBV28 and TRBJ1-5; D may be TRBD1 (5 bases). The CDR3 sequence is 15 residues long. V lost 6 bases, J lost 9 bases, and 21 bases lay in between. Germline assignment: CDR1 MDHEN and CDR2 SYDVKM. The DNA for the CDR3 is TGTGCCAGCAGCCGCGGGGACCGGAGCTTCGGGCCCCAGCATTTT. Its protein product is CASSRGDRSFGPQHF.

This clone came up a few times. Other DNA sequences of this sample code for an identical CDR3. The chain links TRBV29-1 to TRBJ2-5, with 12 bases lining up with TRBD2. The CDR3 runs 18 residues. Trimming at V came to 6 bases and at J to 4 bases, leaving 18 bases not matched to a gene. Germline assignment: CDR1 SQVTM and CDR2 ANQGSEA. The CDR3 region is CSVESTSGRRISRETQYF. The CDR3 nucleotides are TGCAGCGTAGAATCGACTAGCGGGAGACGTATCTCAAGAGAGACCCAGTACTTC.

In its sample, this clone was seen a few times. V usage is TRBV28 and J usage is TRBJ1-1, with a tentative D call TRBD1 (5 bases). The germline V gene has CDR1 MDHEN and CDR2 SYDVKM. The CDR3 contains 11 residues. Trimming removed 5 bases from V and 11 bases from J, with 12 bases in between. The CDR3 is CASSPRAQAFF. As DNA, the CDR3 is TGTGCCAGCAGTCCCAGGGCCCAGGCTTTCTTT.

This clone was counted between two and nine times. The CDR3 DNA is TGTGCCAGCAGCTTAGAGGGGGCTTTAGGTGAGCAGTTCTTC. It encodes CASSLEGALGEQFF. The chain couples TRBV7-9 to TRBJ2-1; the match to TRBD1 covers 7 bases. CDR1 is SEHNR and CDR2 is FQNEAQ in the germline V gene (reference sequence). This CDR3 is 14 amino acids long. V was clipped by 1 base and J by 9 bases; unmatched bases: 6. The full variable domain, rest sourced from reference TRBV7-9 and TRBJ2-1, is DTGVSQNPRHKITKRGQNVTFRCDPISEHNRLYWYRQTLGQGPEFLTYFQNEAQLEKSRLLSDRFSAERPKGSFSTLEIQRTEQGDSAMYLCASSLEGALGEQFFGPGTRLTVL.

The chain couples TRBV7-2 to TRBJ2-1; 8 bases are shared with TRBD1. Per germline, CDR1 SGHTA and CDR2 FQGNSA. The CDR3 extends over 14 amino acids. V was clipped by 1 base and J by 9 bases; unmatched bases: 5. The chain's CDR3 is CASSLGQGSLEQFF. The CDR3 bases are TGTGCCAGCAGCTTAGGACAGGGGTCGCTTGAGCAGTTCTTC.

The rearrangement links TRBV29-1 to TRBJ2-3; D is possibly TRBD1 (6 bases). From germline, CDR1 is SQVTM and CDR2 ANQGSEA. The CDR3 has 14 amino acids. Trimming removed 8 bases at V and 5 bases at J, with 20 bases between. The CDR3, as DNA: TGCAGCACTGGACCTGTGGGGGCGAAAGATACGCAGTATTTT. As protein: CSTGPVGAKDTQYF.

CDR3: CAWSSSKNIQYF. CDR3 nucleotide sequence: TGTGCCTGGAGTTCGAGTAAAAACATTCAGTACTTC. This sequence joins TRBV30 and TRBJ2-4; D unresolved. This CDR3 has 12 residues. Between the trimmed V and J ends, which lost 2 bases and 4 bases, there was a span of 6 bases. The germline CDR1 and CDR2 sequences are GTSNPN and SVGIG (reference sequence).

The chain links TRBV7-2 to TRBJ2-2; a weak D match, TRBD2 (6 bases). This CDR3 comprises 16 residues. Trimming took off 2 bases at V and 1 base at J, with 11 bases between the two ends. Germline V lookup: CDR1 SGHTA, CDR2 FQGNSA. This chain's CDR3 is CASSLRRAGNTGELFF. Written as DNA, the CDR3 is TGTGCCAGCAGCTTAAGGCGAGCGGGGAACACCGGGGAGCTGTTTTTT.